These T cell receptor beta chains were read from a single sample in a study of T cells in Graves' hyperthyroidism and ophthalmopathy. One entry per CDR3 protein, called by TCRdb with MiXCR from the multiplex PCR reads. This table holds around 34,000 distinct CDR3 sequences, 52% found once. The sample consisted of blood. The receptors were sampled from a woman aged 40 to 49 with Graves' ophthalmopathy. The CDR3 runs from the conserved cysteine through the conserved F or W. Fields, in order: clone size, D gene, V gene, J gene, CDR3 protein, CDR3 DNA. D genes are given only for firm matches. The size of a clone is reported for some rows only, either as once, few or many, or as a class for expanded clones.

many	TRBD1	TRBV12-3/TRBV12-4	TRBJ1-1	CASTPGQGFTEAFF	TGTGCCAGCACACCGGGACAGGGGTTCACTGAAGCTTTCTTT
NA	NA	TRBV7-9	TRBJ1-1	CASSLALGQSGTEAFF	TGTGCCAGCAGCTTAGCGCTCGGGCAATCCGGCACTGAAGCTTTCTTT
few	NA	TRBV18	TRBJ2-5	CASSIAVKETQYF	TGTGCCAGCTCAATAGCCGTAAAGGAGACCCAGTACTTC
NA	NA	TRBV20-1	TRBJ1-3	CSAGAGSTIYF	TGCAGTGCAGGGGCCGGTAGCACCATATATTTT
NA	TRBD2	TRBV12-3/TRBV12-4	TRBJ2-7	CASRLAGVNEQYF	TGTGCCAGCAGACTAGCGGGAGTAAACGAGCAGTACTTC
many	NA	TRBV12-3/TRBV12-4	TRBJ2-1	CASYSPQNEQFF	TGTGCCAGCTACTCCCCACAGAATGAGCAGTTCTTC
NA	NA	TRBV6-5	TRBJ1-5	CASTDQHF	TGTGCCAGCACCGACCAGCATTTT
medium-sized	NA	TRBV10-3	TRBJ2-7	CASRTAITYEQYF	TGTGCCTCAAGGACAGCAATTACCTACGAGCAGTACTTC
NA	NA	TRBV7-9	TRBJ2-7	CASSSYEQYF	TGTGCCAGCAGCTCCTACGAGCAGTACTTC
NA	NA	TRBV29-1	TRBJ1-1	CSVEVRQQTEAFF	TGCAGCGTTGAAGTAAGGCAGCAGACTGAAGCTTTCTTT
NA	TRBD1	TRBV12-3/TRBV12-4	TRBJ1-6	CASSSGTGGSPLHF	TGTGCCAGCAGTTCCGGGACAGGGGGTTCACCCCTCCACTTT
many	NA	TRBV6-5	TRBJ1-3	CASSSTGLHSGNTIYF	TGTGCCAGCAGTTCTACAGGACTGCACTCTGGAAACACCATATATTTT
NA	TRBD2	TRBV30	TRBJ2-1	CAFPASGRGAGYNEQFF	TGTGCCTTTCCGGCTAGCGGGAGGGGTGCTGGATACAATGAGCAGTTCTTC
many	NA	TRBV6-2/TRBV6-3	TRBJ1-1	CASSYPPVGTEAFF	TGTGCCAGCAGTTACCCGCCGGTAGGCACTGAAGCTTTCTTT
NA	NA	TRBV11-2	TRBJ2-1	CASSLVGPAASNEQLF	TGTGCCAGCAGCTTAGTCGGACCAGCGGCTTCCAATGAGCAGCTCTTC
NA	TRBD1	TRBV20-1	TRBJ1-3	CSARGRGPGNTIYF	TGCAGTGCTAGAGGCAGGGGGCCTGGAAACACCATATATTTT
medium-sized	NA	TRBV20-1	TRBJ2-3	CSARLRVADTQYF	TGCAGTGCTAGGCTCCGTGTAGCTGATACGCAGTATTTT
NA	TRBD1	TRBV2	TRBJ1-1	CASNQDRGRVEASF	TGTGCCAGCAACCAGGACAGGGGGAGGGTGGAAGCTTCCTTT
once	TRBD2	TRBV10-1	TRBJ2-3	CARRNSGGADTQYF	TGCGCCAGACGAAATAGCGGGGGGGCAGATACGCAGTATTTT
NA	TRBD1	TRBV10-3	TRBJ1-3	CALSPTGDYGYTIYF	TGTGCCCTGAGCCCTACAGGGGACTATGGCTACACCATATATTTT
NA	TRBD2	TRBV2	TRBJ2-3	CASSSRTSGLGDTQYF	TGTGCCAGCAGTTCCCGGACTAGCGGGTTGGGAGATACGCAGTATTTT
NA	NA	TRBV6-1	TRBJ1-6	CASSARDRNSPLHF	TGCGCCAGCAGTGCCCGGGATAGAAATTCACCCCTCCACTTT
once	NA	TRBV6-1	TRBJ2-5	CASSESPARTQYF	TGTGCCAGCAGTGAAAGCCCAGCACGGACCCAGTACTTC
NA	NA	TRBV9	TRBJ2-2	CASSDLGANGELFF	TGTGCCAGCAGCGACCTAGGGGCCAACGGGGAGCTGTTTTTT
NA	NA	TRBV9	TRBJ2-2	CASTVGDWINTGELFF	TGTGCCAGCACCGTAGGGGATTGGATTAACACCGGGGAGCTGTTTTTT
many	NA	TRBV6-5	TRBJ1-1	CASSPRGGTEAFF	TGTGCCAGCAGTCCGCGCGGGGGAACTGAAGCTTTCTTT
medium-sized	NA	TRBV20-1	TRBJ2-1	CSAPNPRRYNEQFF	TGCAGTGCCCCCAACCCGCGACGATACAATGAGCAGTTCTTC
medium-sized	NA	TRBV7-2	TRBJ2-7	CASSLLVGSYEQYF	TGTGCCAGCAGCTTATTGGTCGGGTCCTACGAGCAGTACTTC
NA	TRBD1	TRBV7-9	TRBJ2-6	CASSTKGQGNVLTF	TGTGCCAGCAGCACCAAGGGACAGGGTAACGTCCTGACTTTC
many	NA	TRBV14	TRBJ1-1	CASSQGGVAEAFF	TGTGCCAGCAGCCAGGGGGGGGTCGCTGAAGCTTTCTTT
NA	TRBD1	TRBV25-1	TRBJ2-3	CASPHLGQSTDTQYF	TGTGCCAGTCCACACCTGGGACAGTCCACAGATACGCAGTATTTT
NA	NA	TRBV10-1	TRBJ2-3	CASSGSGSTDTQYF	TGCGCCAGCAGTGGGAGCGGGAGCACAGATACGCAGTATTTT
many	TRBD1	TRBV20-1	TRBJ2-6	CSASGQGATGANVLTF	TGCAGTGCTTCGGGGCAGGGGGCGACGGGGGCCAACGTCCTGACTTTC
many	TRBD2	TRBV9	TRBJ2-3	CASSEYSGLAGGSDTQYF	TGTGCCAGCAGCGAATACAGCGGCCTAGCGGGGGGATCAGATACGCAGTATTTT
NA	TRBD1	TRBV7-6	TRBJ2-5	CASSRGKGAKYQETQYF	TGTGCCAGCAGCAGGGGGAAGGGGGCGAAGTACCAAGAGACCCAGTACTTC
medium-sized	TRBD2	TRBV19	TRBJ2-1	CASRGLDNEQFF	TGTGCCAGTAGAGGACTAGACAATGAGCAGTTCTTC